These 5 T cell receptor beta chains share one sample of origin, sequenced in a study of technical replicates of blood from a few donors. The protocol was immunoSEQ multiplex PCR, while the TCRdb copy is restricted to in-frame clones and leaves out a portion. Here the sample spans 66,000 or so clones, 97% being singletons. The specimen was T cells isolated from PBMCs. These receptors were obtained from a human donor in good health.

The genes are TRBV7-8 and TRBJ1-5; tentatively, D is TRBD1 (5 bases). From germline, CDR1 is SGHVS and CDR2 FQNEAQ. V was clipped by 0 bases and J by 1 base, with 10 bases between them. CDR3 length: 16 residues. CDR3 residues: CASSLAQGTSNQPQHF. The CDR3 DNA reads TGTGCCAGCAGCTTAGCGCAGGGTACGAGCAATCAGCCCCAGCATTTT.

The chain joins TRBV5-6 to TRBJ1-1; TRBD1 might be the D (5 bases). The CDR3 runs 13 residues. The germline V gene encodes CDR1 SGHDT and CDR2 YYEEEE. The V end lost 1 base, the J end lost 3 bases, and 7 bases lay between the germline ends. The CDR3 loop is CASSLPGDTEAFF. In DNA form, the CDR3 reads TGTGCCAGCAGCTTGCCGGGGGACACTGAAGCTTTCTTT.

The rearrangement links TRBV11-3 to TRBJ2-2; possibly TRBD1 for D (7 bases). V was shortened by 4 bases and J by 4 bases, with 13 bases between the two germline ends. The CDR3 contains 15 residues. Germline V CDR1 and CDR2: SGHNT, YENEEA. The chain's CDR3 is CASSSGGWATGELFF. The CDR3, as DNA: TGTGCCAGCAGCTCAGGGGGGTGGGCCACCGGGGAGCTGTTTTTT.

The J gene is TRBJ1-2, the V gene TRBV7-6, with D possibly TRBD1 on 5 matching bases. The CDR3 covers 15 residues. Germline V gene sequence: CDR1 SGHVS, CDR2 FNYEAQ. V lost 3 bases and J lost 1, with 12 bases in between. The CDR3 is CASSFRQGLNYGYTF. DNA for the CDR3: TGTGCCAGCAGCTTTCGTCAGGGCCTTAACTATGGCTACACCTTC.

This clone was counted a single time. The chain couples TRBV6-1 to TRBJ1-5; no firm D call. The germline V gene has CDR1 MNHNS and CDR2 SASEGT. The CDR3 runs 14 residues. With 6 bases removed from V and 7 bases from J, the gap between germline ends came to 16 bases. The CDR3 reads CASRATPSGQPQHF. CDR3 sequence (DNA): TGTGCCAGCAGGGCGACTCCTTCGGGGCAGCCCCAGCATTTT.